This is a list of T cell receptor beta chains from one sample in a study of Ad26.COV2.S vaccination and SARS-CoV-2 variants. Using immunoSEQ multiplex PCR, the repertoire was profiled, and TCRdb retains in-frame clones only, with some absent. The sample lists about 420,000 clones; 88% were seen once. Sequenced material: peripheral blood, taken in a trial of Ad26.COV2.S vaccine versus placebo. The receptors here all came from a person between 18 and 65 years old who received the Ad26.COV2.S COVID-19 vaccine or a placebo. The CDR3 runs from the conserved cysteine through the conserved F or W. Fields, in order: clone size, V gene, J gene, D gene, CDR3 DNA, CDR3 protein. D genes are given only for firm matches. Size is omitted from some rows. Given values are once, few, many or a class for expanded clones.

-	TRBV7-3	TRBJ2-3	-	TGTGCCAGCAGCTTCGGGCGGGGACTCACCACAGATACGCAGTATTTT	CASSFGRGLTTDTQYF
-	TRBV28	TRBJ1-2	-	TGTGCCAGCAGTGCCTCCGGGAGAGACTCCACTCCCCCGCGCTATGGCTACACCTTC	CASSASGRDSTPPRYGYTF
-	TRBV5-8	TRBJ1-4	-	TGTGCCAGCAGCTTGGTTATAGGGCTACTCTCAACTAATGAAAAACTGTTTTTT	CASSLVIGLLSTNEKLFF
-	TRBV4-3	TRBJ1-2	-	TGCGCCAGCAGCCAAGACGTTAACTATGGCTACACCTTC	CASSQDVNYGYTF
-	TRBV10-3	TRBJ1-1	TRBD1	TGTGCCATCAGCTCGGGACAGGGGAACACTGAAGCTTTCTTT	CAISSGQGNTEAFF
-	TRBV24-1	TRBJ2-7	TRBD1	TGTGCCACCAGTGGGATTGCAGGGGGCTCCTACGAGCAGTACTTC	CATSGIAGGSYEQYF
-	TRBV5-1	TRBJ1-1	-	TGCGCCAGCGCTCCGGGAGTGAACACTGAAGCTTTCTTT	CASAPGVNTEAFF
-	TRBV10-3	TRBJ2-7	-	TGTGCCATCAGGGTGTGGCAGCCTAGGGGCTACGAGCAGTACTTC	CAIRVWQPRGYEQYF
-	TRBV15	TRBJ2-7	-	TGTGCCACCAGCAGAGACCCGGGAACTTACGAGCAGTACTTC	CATSRDPGTYEQYF
-	TRBV19	TRBJ2-2	-	TGTGCCAGTAGTATATTAGACAGTGTGGGGGAGCTGTTTTTT	CASSILDSVGELFF
once	TRBV10-1	TRBJ2-7	-	TGCGCCAGCAGTGATACCAAAGAGCAGTACTTC	CASSDTKEQYF
-	TRBV7-9	TRBJ2-1	TRBD1	TGTGCCAGCAGCTTTGACAGGGGGTATGAGCAGTTCTTC	CASSFDRGYEQFF
-	TRBV9	TRBJ2-1	TRBD2	TGTGCCAGCAGCGCCCTAGCGGGGGGGCCTCATGAGCAGTTCTTC	CASSALAGGPHEQFF
-	TRBV28	TRBJ1-1	TRBD1	TGTGCCAGCAGTTTCGGCAGGGGGCCACCCCTGAACACTGAAGCTTTCTTT	CASSFGRGPPLNTEAFF
-	TRBV6-5	TRBJ1-5	TRBD1	TGTGCCAGCAGGCCGACAGGGGACAGCAATCAGCCCCAGCATTTT	CASRPTGDSNQPQHF
-	TRBV7-3	TRBJ2-3	-	TGTGCCAGCAGCTTATTCCATGACGATACGCAGTATTTT	CASSLFHDDTQYF
-	TRBV12-3/TRBV12-4	TRBJ2-5	TRBD2	TGTGCCAGCAATAGCGGGGGAGGAGAGACCCAGTACTTC	CASNSGGGETQYF
few	TRBV30	TRBJ1-2	TRBD1	TGTGCCTGGAGTGTGACAGGGGACGCGGTGACCGGCTACACCTTC	CAWSVTGDAVTGYTF
-	TRBV5-1	TRBJ1-6	TRBD1	TGCGCCAGCAGCTTCGGGACAGGCTTTCTCCACTTT	CASSFGTGFLHF
once	TRBV3-1/TRBV3-2	TRBJ2-5	TRBD2	TGTGCCAGCAGCCAAGATCGAAGGGAGGGAGAGACCCAGTACTTC	CASSQDRREGETQYF
-	TRBV4-2	TRBJ1-6	-	TGTGCCAGCAGCCAAGAAGTAGGGAGTTCACCCCTCCACTTT	CASSQEVGSSPLHF
once	TRBV7-9	TRBJ2-7	TRBD2	TGTGCCAGCAGCCCATACGGGGGGGGCGGCGAGCAGTACTTC	CASSPYGGGGEQYF
-	TRBV7-9	TRBJ2-1	TRBD2	TGTGCCAGCAGCACTAAAGGGGGACTAGCGGGGCTCGGTGAGCAGTTCTTC	CASSTKGGLAGLGEQFF
-	TRBV19	TRBJ2-5	-	TGTGCCAGTAGTGCCACTTGGGAGACCCAGTACTTC	CASSATWETQYF
-	TRBV7-6	TRBJ1-5	-	TGTGCCAGCAGCTTAGCCCCAGGGAGCAATCAGCCCCAGCATTTT	CASSLAPGSNQPQHF
-	TRBV7-6	TRBJ2-5	TRBD2	TGTGCCAGCAGCTTAGGAGCGGGGGGCACGGGGACCCAGTACTTC	CASSLGAGGTGTQYF
-	TRBV3-1/TRBV3-2	TRBJ1-6	-	TGTGCCAGCAGCCAAGTACCGGGCCCTAATTCACCCCTCCACTTT	CASSQVPGPNSPLHF